A single TCR beta chain is shown here with its context. Some clones are missing from TCRdb's copy, which holds only in-frame ones; the method was immunoSEQ multiplex PCR. The table has about 350,000 clones, 70% to 90% seen once. These data come from a study of Ad26.COV2.S vaccination and SARS-CoV-2 variants. Treatment: roughly 20 received Ad26.COV2.S at low or high dose, single or two shots; about 5 received placebo; per-sample allocation not given. Samples came from day 63 after the first vaccine or placebo injection. The V gene's germline CDR1 is SNHLY and CDR2 FYNNEI. The CDR3 sequence is 14 residues long. The ends lost 6 bases at V and 8 bases at J; junction bases unmatched: 7.

Specimen: peripheral blood, collected in a trial of Ad26.COV2.S vaccine versus placebo. The source of this sequence is a person between 18 and 65 years old who received the Ad26.COV2.S COVID-19 vaccine or a placebo. The chain recombines TRBV2 with TRBJ1-4; TRBD1 matches 9 bases. CDR3 region: CASRAGQGREKLFF. CDR3 in DNA: TGTGCCAGCAGGGCAGGACAGGGGCGGGAAAAACTGTTTTTT.